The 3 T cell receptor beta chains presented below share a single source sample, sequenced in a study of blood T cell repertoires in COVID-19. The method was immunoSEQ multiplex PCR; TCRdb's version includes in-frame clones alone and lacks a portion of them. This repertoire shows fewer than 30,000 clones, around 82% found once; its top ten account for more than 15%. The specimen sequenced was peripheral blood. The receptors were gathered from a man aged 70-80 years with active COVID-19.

CDR3 DNA sequence: TGTGCCAGCAGGCAGACAGGGGGCGTCACCTACGAGCAGTACTTC. Translated: CASRQTGGVTYEQYF. This chain uses TRBV6-5 with TRBJ2-7; TRBD1 matches at 10 bases. From germline, CDR1 is MNHEY and CDR2 SVGAGI. With 6 bases clipped from V and 2 bases from J, the junction kept 7 bases outside the gene matches. The CDR3 has 15 residues.

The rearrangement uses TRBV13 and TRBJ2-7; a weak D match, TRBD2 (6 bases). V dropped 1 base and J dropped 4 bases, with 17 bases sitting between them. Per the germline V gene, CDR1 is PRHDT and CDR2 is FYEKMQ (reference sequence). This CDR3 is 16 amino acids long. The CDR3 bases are TGTGCCAGCAGCTTAGTAGGATCGGGGAGGTTGTACGAGCAGTACTTC. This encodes CASSLVGSGRLYEQYF.

The CDR3 protein is CASSFLGSNSPLHF. The CDR3 DNA is TGTGCCAGCAGTTTCTTAGGGAGTAATTCACCCCTCCACTTT. J is TRBJ1-6 and V is TRBV28; D is unresolved. Trimming removed 3 bases at V and 6 bases at J, with 9 bases between. The CDR3 consists of 14 residues. Germline CDR1 and CDR2: MDHEN and SYDVKM.